Reported below is one T cell receptor (beta chain). In the study's own analysis: From reference gene primer amplification, estimates of nucleated cell counts were derived. Clones were sequenced by immunoSEQ multiplex PCR, and TCRdb holds only the in-frame ones, with some missing. For V, J and clone size, that table is used; D and trimming come from the DNA. The sample consists of 200,000 to 300,000 clones, around 87% of them appearing once. This sample was taken from a study of blood T cell repertoires in COVID-19. Study-level background: The United States, Italy and Spain supplied acute and convalescent COVID-19 samples. Sample material is recorded as cDNA or gDNA derived from T cells, B-cell-depleted T cells, or PBMCs.

The CDR3 loop spans 18 amino acids. Germline V gene data show CDR1 as SGHKS and CDR2 as YYEKEE (reference sequence). Trimming at V came to 0 bases and at J to 1 base, leaving 5 bases not matched to a gene. V and J are TRBV5-5 and TRBJ2-3; TRBD2 agrees at 13 bases. Source material: peripheral blood. The sequence was collected from a man aged 55 to 69 who had recovered from COVID-19. CDR3 loop: CASSLVLAGGPGTDTQYF. In DNA, the CDR3 is TGTGCCAGCAGCTTGGTACTAGCGGGGGGGCCTGGCACAGATACGCAGTATTTT. Based on the CDR3 plus reference TRBV5-5 and TRBJ2-3, the full variable domain is DAGVTQSPTHLIKTRGQQVTLRCSPISGHKSVSWYQQVLGQGPQFIFQYYEKEERGRGNFPDRFSARQFPNYSSELNVNALLLGDSALYLCASSLVLAGGPGTDTQYFGPGTRLTVL.